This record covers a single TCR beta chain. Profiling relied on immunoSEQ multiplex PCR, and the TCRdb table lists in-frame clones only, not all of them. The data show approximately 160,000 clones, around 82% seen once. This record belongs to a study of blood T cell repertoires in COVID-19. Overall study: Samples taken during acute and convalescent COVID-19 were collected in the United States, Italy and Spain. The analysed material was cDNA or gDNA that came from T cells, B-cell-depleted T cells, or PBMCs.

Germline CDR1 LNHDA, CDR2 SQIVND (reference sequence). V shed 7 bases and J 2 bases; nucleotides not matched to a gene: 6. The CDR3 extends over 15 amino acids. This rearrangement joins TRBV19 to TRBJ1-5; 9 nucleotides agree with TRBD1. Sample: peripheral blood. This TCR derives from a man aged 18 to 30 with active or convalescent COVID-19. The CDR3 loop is CASTIQGAGNQPQHF. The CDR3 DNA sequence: TGTGCCAGTACCATACAGGGGGCAGGCAATCAGCCCCAGCATTTT.